Listed below are T cell receptor beta chains from one sample, sequenced in a study of cytomegalovirus exposure and HLA in healthy donors. Generated by immunoSEQ multiplex PCR, the TCRdb table keeps only in-frame clones and is missing some. The sample data list about 33,000 clones. Sequencing was done on a sample of PBMCs. All receptors derive from a woman between 40 and 50 years old in good health and CMV-seropositive. CDR3s include the opening cysteine and the closing phenylalanine or tryptophan. A D gene is named only where the DNA matches it firmly.

>.|TRBV11-2|TRBJ2-7
TGTGCCAGCAGCTTTATGGCGGGCGGCAGGAATGAGCAGTACTTC
CASSFMAGGRNEQYF
>.|TRBV10-3|TRBJ2-3
TGTGCCATCAGTGCGGGTACAGATACGCAGTATTTT
CAISAGTDTQYF
>.|TRBV14|TRBJ2-1
TGTGCCAGCAGCCAAGTAGTATGGGCTAGGGGAGGCAATGAGCAGTTCTTC
CASSQVVWARGGNEQFF
>.|TRBV10-3|TRBJ2-7
TGTGCCATCAGTGAGTCGACGGGAAACATACGGGAGCAGTACTTC
CAISESTGNIREQYF
>.|TRBV9|TRBJ2-7
TGTGCCAGCAGCCCACACGGACAGAGCTACGAGCAGTACTTC
CASSPHGQSYEQYF
>TRBD1|TRBV29-1|TRBJ2-5
TGCAGCGTTGACCGGGACAGCCAAGAGACCCAGTACTTC
CSVDRDSQETQYF
>TRBD2|TRBV11-3|TRBJ2-2
TGTGCCAGCAGCTCAAGAGCGGGAGTTACCGGGGAGCTGTTTTTT
CASSSRAGVTGELFF
>.|TRBV19|TRBJ2-3
TGTGCCAGTACGGATCGGGCAGATACGCAGTATTTT
CASTDRADTQYF
>.|TRBV6-1|TRBJ2-2
TGTGCCAGCAGTGATCGACTCTACAGGCGCCGTGGGAACACCGGGGAGCTGTTTTTT
CASSDRLYRRRGNTGELFF
>TRBD1|TRBV10-3|TRBJ1-1
TGTGCCACCTCGGGACAGGAAACTGAAGCTTTCTTT
CATSGQETEAFF
>TRBD1|TRBV5-1|TRBJ2-7
TGCGCCAGCAATCCAGGGGGCGCAGGAAACGAGCAGTACTTC
CASNPGGAGNEQYF
>.|TRBV2|TRBJ2-7
TGTGCCAGCAGTGAATTACGCGACTACGAGCAGTACTTC
CASSELRDYEQYF
>.|TRBV7-9|TRBJ2-4
TGTGCCAGCACCACCAAGGAGGGTGGGGCCAAAAACATTCAGTACTTC
CASTTKEGGAKNIQYF
>.|TRBV5-6|TRBJ2-7
TGTGCCAGCAGCCCGGGGGGGACAGGGTTCTACTACGAGCAGTACTTC
CASSPGGTGFYYEQYF
>.|TRBV29-1|TRBJ2-3
TGCAGCGTTGGGGGGCTCATAAGGGCAGATACGCAGTATTTT
CSVGGLIRADTQYF
>TRBD2|TRBV5-1|TRBJ2-2
TGCGCCAGCAGCTTGGCCCTGACTAGCGGGAGGGCCGGGGAGCTGTTTTTT
CASSLALTSGRAGELFF
>TRBD1|TRBV6-1|TRBJ2-7
TGTGCCAGCAGTGAACCGGACAGGGAGAGGTACGAGCAGTACTTC
CASSEPDRERYEQYF
>.|TRBV2|TRBJ1-4
TGTGCCAGCAGTGAAGCTAGGGGAGGGGACAATGAAAAACTGTTTTTT
CASSEARGGDNEKLFF
>TRBD2|TRBV30|TRBJ2-5
TGTGCCTGGAGCAAGCCCATAGCGGGGGGCCCGTACTTC
CAWSKPIAGGPYF
>.|TRBV6-1|TRBJ2-7
TGTGCCAGCAGGCCCCCGGGACACCTCTACGAGCAGTACTTC
CASRPPGHLYEQYF
>.|TRBV11-2|TRBJ2-5
TGTGCCAGCAGCTTAGATGGGGCAGGACAAGAGACCCAGTACTTC
CASSLDGAGQETQYF
>.|TRBV18|TRBJ1-1
TGTGCCAGCTCAAATACGGGTGAAGCTTTCTTT
CASSNTGEAFF
>TRBD1|TRBV4-1|TRBJ1-5
TGCGCCAGCAGCCGGGACAGGGGGCTTGATCAGCCCCAGCATTTT
CASSRDRGLDQPQHF
>.|TRBV5-6|TRBJ1-5
TGTGCCAGCAGCCGGGGGGTCACTAATCAGCCCCAGCATTTT
CASSRGVTNQPQHF
>.|TRBV30|TRBJ2-7
TGTGCCTGCCTGCCGGGTCCAACGATACTCTACGAGCAGTACTTC
CACLPGPTILYEQYF
>TRBD1|TRBV18|TRBJ2-7
TGTGCCAGCTCACCGGGACAGGGAGGCCGCCAGCAGTACTTC
CASSPGQGGRQQYF
>TRBD2|TRBV10-3|TRBJ2-1
TGTGCCATCAGTGAGTCCTCCGGACTAGCGGGTAAAAACAATGAGCAGTTCTTC
CAISESSGLAGKNNEQFF
>TRBD1|TRBV4-3|TRBJ1-2
TGCGCCAGCAGCCACCAGGGGGTTCATGGCTACACCTTC
CASSHQGVHGYTF
>TRBD2|TRBV4-2|TRBJ2-7
TGTGCCAGCCGAGGGGAGGAGAGCGGGAGATACGAGCAGTACTTC
CASRGEESGRYEQYF
>TRBD1|TRBV19|TRBJ2-1
TGTGCCAGTAGTATGGTGGGACAGACTAATGAGCAGTTCTTC
CASSMVGQTNEQFF
>TRBD1|TRBV11-3|TRBJ2-2
TGTGCCAGCAGCTCCCGATCGACAGGGTACAGCGGGGAGCTGTTTTTT
CASSSRSTGYSGELFF
>TRBD2|TRBV5-6|TRBJ2-7
TGTGCCAGCAGCCAAGGGACTAGCGGCTACGAGCAGTACTTC
CASSQGTSGYEQYF
>TRBD1|TRBV5-4|TRBJ1-4
TGTGCCAGCAGCTTGCAGGGGGCGGATGAAAAACTGTTTTTT
CASSLQGADEKLFF
>TRBD2|TRBV6-6|TRBJ2-7
TGTGCCAGCAGCAAAGCGGGAGGGCCTTACGAGCAGTACTTC
CASSKAGGPYEQYF
>TRBD1|TRBV9|TRBJ1-5
TGTGCCAGCAGCGAGACAGGGGGCGGGGGCAATCAGCCCCAGCATTTT
CASSETGGGGNQPQHF
>.|TRBV15|TRBJ2-1
TGTGCCACCAGCACACTACAGGGCCCCTACAATGAGCAGTTCTTC
CATSTLQGPYNEQFF
>TRBD2|TRBV5-1|TRBJ2-7
TGCGCCAGCAGCCTTTTTTATGCGGGAGGGCCGGGGGAGCAGTACTTC
CASSLFYAGGPGEQYF
>TRBD1|TRBV5-6|TRBJ1-6
TGTGCCAGCAGAGCCAGGGGGGCGTCTTCACCCCTCCACTTT
CASRARGASSPLHF
>.|TRBV10-1|TRBJ2-3
TGCGCCAGCAGTGACCAAGCTTGGACAGATACGCAGTATTTT
CASSDQAWTDTQYF
>TRBD1|TRBV5-6|TRBJ2-4
TGTGCCAGCAGCTTGGCTGGACAGGGGAAAAACATTCAGTACTTC
CASSLAGQGKNIQYF
>.|TRBV4-1|TRBJ2-1
TGCGCCAGCAGCCTCAGACTAGATTCCGACAATGAGCAGTTCTTC
CASSLRLDSDNEQFF
>.|TRBV7-2|TRBJ2-4
TGTGCCAGCAGCTTAGCGGCCTTAGCCAAAAACATTCAGTACTTC
CASSLAALAKNIQYF
>TRBD1|TRBV4-1|TRBJ1-4
TGCGCCAGCAGCACAGGGGGCACTAATGAAAAACTGTTTTTT
CASSTGGTNEKLFF
>TRBD1|TRBV29-1|TRBJ2-2
TGCAGCGTTGAAGAGGAACAGGGGGGATGGAACACCGGGGAGCTGTTTTTT
CSVEEEQGGWNTGELFF
>.|TRBV9|TRBJ1-4
TGTGCCAGCAGCGTAGGGGGCTGGACTAATGAAAAACTGTTTTTT
CASSVGGWTNEKLFF
>.|TRBV30|TRBJ2-1
TGTGCCTGGAGTTTGAGCAGACAGACTGAGCAGTTCTTC
CAWSLSRQTEQFF
>.|TRBV7-6|TRBJ2-5
TGTGCCAGCAGCTTAGGGGCGGGAAAAGAGACCCAGTACTTC
CASSLGAGKETQYF